This TCR beta chain comes out of a study of blood T cell repertoires in COVID-19. Here immunoSEQ multiplex PCR was the method, and the copy in TCRdb shows in-frame clones only, minus some. The repertoire has 150,000 or so clones, around 80% of them found once; the top ten carry approximately 14%. V lost 1 base and J lost 2, with 8 bases in between. This CDR3 is built from 14 residues. The germline gives CDR1 SGHTA, CDR2 FQGNSA. The sample comprised peripheral blood. The receptor was derived from a human donor with acute or convalescent COVID-19. The donor label of this sample is uncertain. The rearrangement links TRBV7-2 to TRBJ1-2; D gene unclear. CDR3: CASSLEGGNYGYTF. CDR3 DNA: TGTGCCAGCAGCTTAGAGGGAGGGAACTATGGCTACACCTTC.